This T cell receptor beta chain was obtained from a study of T-cell reconstitution after alpha-beta-depleted transplantation in children. General observations from the study: Day-60 TCRbeta diversity that was high in some patients was derived from surviving recipient T cells and thymic progenitors. After one year, T-cell counts and TCRbeta diversity mostly came from new T cells. By about two months after transplant, alpha-beta T cells reportedly arose from several hundred graft clones that had expanded.

Looked up from germline, CDR1 is ENHRY and CDR2 is SYGVKD. This CDR3 region has 15 residues. After removal of 4 bases from V and 0 bases from J, the junction contained 3 bases not matched to a gene. Construction of the TCRbeta library involved unique molecular identifiers. TCRdb called the PCR reads again in MiXCR, with one record for every CDR3 protein. Of roughly 570,000 distinct CDR3 sequences listed, 25% to 30% were seen once; the top ten hold around a third. Regarding this clonotype: Its target is unknown.

Specimen: PBMCs, collected before TCRalphabeta/CD19-depleted stem cell transplant. This chain uses TRBV10-3 with TRBJ2-3; TRBD2 matches 8 bases. This receptor was taken from a boy under three years old with Wiskott-Aldrich syndrome, due to receive a stem cell transplant. CDR3 protein: CAISGAGVSTDTQYF. CDR3 coding DNA: TGTGCCATCAGTGGAGCGGGGGTTAGCACAGATACGCAGTATTTT.